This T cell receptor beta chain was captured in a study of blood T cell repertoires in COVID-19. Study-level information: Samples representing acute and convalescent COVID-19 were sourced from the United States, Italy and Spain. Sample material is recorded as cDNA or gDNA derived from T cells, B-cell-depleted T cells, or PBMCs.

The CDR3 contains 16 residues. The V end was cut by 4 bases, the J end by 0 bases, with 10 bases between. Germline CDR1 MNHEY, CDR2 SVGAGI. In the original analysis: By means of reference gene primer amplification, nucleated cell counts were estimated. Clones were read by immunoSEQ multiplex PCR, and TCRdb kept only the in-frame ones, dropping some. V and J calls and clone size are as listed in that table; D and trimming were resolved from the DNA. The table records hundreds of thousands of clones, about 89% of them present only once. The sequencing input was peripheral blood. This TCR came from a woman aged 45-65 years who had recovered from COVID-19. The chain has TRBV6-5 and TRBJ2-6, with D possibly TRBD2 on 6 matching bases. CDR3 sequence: CASSSSGGSGANVLTF. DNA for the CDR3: TGTGCCAGCAGTTCTTCCGGGGGCTCTGGGGCCAACGTCCTGACTTTC.